The entry that follows covers one T cell receptor beta chain sequence. The CDR3 loop spans 14 amino acids. The germline V gene encodes CDR1 MGHRA and CDR2 YSYEKL. Unmatched junction bases numbered 7, after V lost 5 bases and J lost 5 bases. This sample was included in a study of control samples from healthy donors and cancer patients. Sequencing used immunoSEQ multiplex PCR; TCRdb keeps in-frame clones, though not all of them. Of tens of thousands of clones listed, approximately 88% are singletons. Sequenced sample: PBMCs. The rearrangement joins TRBV4-1 to TRBJ2-5; 8 nucleotides line up with TRBD1. The clonotype was recovered from a woman aged 50 to 60 with colorectal cancer. As DNA, the CDR3 is TGCGCCAGCAGCGCTTCAGGGGGCGCGGAGACCCAGTACTTC. Translating it yields CASSASGGAETQYF.